The 14 T cell receptor beta chains below all came from one sample that was sequenced in a study of T cell responses to AZD1222 COVID-19 vaccine. Profiling relied on immunoSEQ multiplex PCR, and the TCRdb table lists in-frame clones only, not all of them. The sample has roughly 140,000 clones, 90% seen once. Sequencing used peripheral blood, obtained on day 0 of AZD1222 vaccination. All receptors come from an adult in good health.

The V gene is TRBV11-3, the J gene TRBJ2-7, with TRBD1 matching over 7 bases. CDR1 SGHNT and CDR2 YENEEA come from the germline V gene. The CDR3 has 15 residues. V lost 1 base to trimming and J lost 6 bases; unmatched junction nucleotides: 9. The CDR3 bases are TGTGCCAGCAGCTTAGGGATGACAGGGTCTGGCGAGCAGTACTTC. Amino acids: CASSLGMTGSGEQYF.

This clone appeared once. This chain connects TRBV4-3 to TRBJ2-3; 7 nucleotides agree with TRBD1. CDR3 size: 17 residues. J was trimmed by 0 bases and V by 0 bases; bases with no gene match: 6. Germline CDR1 reads LGHNA; CDR2 reads YSLEER. Here the CDR3 reads CASSQERGRGSTDTQYF. Here the CDR3 DNA reads TGCGCCAGCAGCCAAGAGAGGGGCAGGGGGAGCACAGATACGCAGTATTTT.

The V and J genes are TRBV7-2 and TRBJ2-3; D gene ambiguous. V was trimmed by 5 bases and J by 4 bases, leaving 16 bases between them. This CDR3 has 15 amino acids. Per the germline V gene, CDR1 is SGHTA and CDR2 is FQGNSA. Here the CDR3 DNA reads TGTGCCAGCAGCCATACCGGAAAGTACCCAGATACGCAGTATTTT. Residues: CASSHTGKYPDTQYF.

The rearrangement joins TRBV6-1 to TRBJ1-1, with D unclear. The CDR3 has 15 residues. Germline CDR1 reads MNHNS; CDR2 reads SASEGT. V lost 2 bases, J lost 0 bases, and 10 bases lay in between. The CDR3 reads CASSEYLRMNTEAFF. The CDR3 DNA is TGTGCCAGCAGTGAATATCTTCGGATGAACACTGAAGCTTTCTTT.

The rearrangement links TRBV30 to TRBJ2-1; D is ambiguous. The germline V gene encodes CDR1 GTSNPN and CDR2 SVGIG (reference sequence). Trimming left V 3 bases short and J 7 bases short, with 4 bases between. The CDR3 runs 10 residues. DNA of the CDR3: TGTGCCTGGAGCGATAATGAGCAGTTCTTC. Translating it yields CAWSDNEQFF.

V is TRBV3-1 (or the pseudogene TRBV3-2) and J is TRBJ2-7; TRBD2 matches 9 bases. Germline values: CDR1 LGHDT, CDR2 YNNKEL (reference sequence). The CDR3 is made up of 16 amino acids. The trim removed 3 bases at V and 6 bases at J, leaving 12 bases unmatched. CDR3 nucleotide sequence: TGTGCCAGCAGCCAGGGCCCGGGACTAGCCCGATCCGAGCAGTACTTC. Protein product: CASSQGPGLARSEQYF.

The CDR3 sequence: CASSLLTSGGKTQYF. CDR3 coding DNA: TGTGCCAGCAGCTTACTCACTAGCGGGGGAAAGACCCAGTACTTC. The V call is TRBV11-3, the J call TRBJ2-5; 11 bases align to TRBD2. Germline trimming cut 2 bases from V and 6 bases from J; bases unmatched to any gene: 5. From germline, CDR1 is SGHNT and CDR2 YENEEA. This CDR3 contains 15 residues.

This chain connects TRBV6-5 to TRBJ1-2; D remains unclear. Trimming shortened V by 5 bases and J by 9 bases, and 22 bases separated the two germline ends. Germline CDR1 and CDR2: MNHEY and SVGAGI. This CDR3 is 15 amino acids long. Written as DNA, the CDR3 is TGTGCCAGCAGTACCCCCGAGGGCGGATCATCCCGCTACACCTTC. It translates to CASSTPEGGSSRYTF.

This chain joins TRBV3-1 (or the pseudogene TRBV3-2) and TRBJ2-7; TRBD1 agrees at 9 bases. The ends lost 3 bases at V and 5 bases at J; junction bases unmatched: 11. CDR3 size: 16 residues. Looked up from germline, CDR1 is LGHDT and CDR2 is YNNKEL (reference sequence). The CDR3 spells CASSHMRQGGSHEQYF. DNA of the CDR3: TGTGCCAGCAGCCATATGCGACAGGGGGGAAGCCACGAGCAGTACTTC.

The chain combines TRBV21-1 with TRBJ2-2; TRBD2 was called by the table and not checked on the DNA. TRBV21-1 is flagged as a pseudogene. This CDR3 has 18 amino acids. CDR3 in amino acids: CASSKPPGRGGHTGELFF. The CDR3 DNA follows: TGTGCCAGCAGCAAACCCCCGGGTAGAGGCGGCCACACCGGGGAGCTGTTTTTT.

The chain uses TRBV19 and TRBJ1-5, with D perhaps TRBD1 (5 bases). V was cut by 8 bases and J by 5 bases, with 13 bases left in between. Germline CDR1 is LNHDA and CDR2 is SQIVND (reference sequence). There are 13 residues in the CDR3. The CDR3 nucleotides read TGTGCCAGTGAGGGACCTAGGTATCAGCCCCAGCATTTT. This encodes CASEGPRYQPQHF. Complete variable domain (other parts from reference TRBV19 and TRBJ1-5): DGGITQSPKYLFRKEGQNVTLSCEQNLNHDAMYWYRQDPGQGLRLIYYSQIVNDFQKGDIAEGYSVSREKKESFPLTVTSAQKNPTAFYLCASEGPRYQPQHFGDGTRLSIL.

The chain carries TRBV6-2 or TRBV6-3 and TRBJ2-3; D ambiguous. Germline V lookup: CDR1 MNHEY, CDR2 SVGEGT. This CDR3 has 16 amino acids. V was cut by 6 bases and J by 2 bases, with 18 bases left in between. The CDR3 DNA follows: TGTGCCAGCAGCACGGACGCCCCCCAGGCCACAGATACGCAGTATTTT. Encoded protein: CASSTDAPQATDTQYF.

This chain links TRBV7-2 with TRBJ1-6; no clear D. V gave up 1 base and J gave up 6 bases, with 10 bases separating them. CDR1 is SGHTA and CDR2 is FQGNSA in the germline V gene. The CDR3 runs 15 residues. CDR3 loop: CASSLELQSNSPLHF. CDR3 DNA: TGTGCCAGCAGCTTAGAACTACAGTCTAATTCACCCCTCCACTTT.

The V gene is TRBV4-3, the J gene TRBJ2-3; 7 nucleotides line up with TRBD2. This CDR3 is built from 16 residues. Germline V gene data show CDR1 as LGHNA and CDR2 as YSLEER. Trimming cost V 1 base and J 0 bases; bases outside gene matches: 4. CDR3 bases: TGCGCCAGCAGCCAAGCTGCTAGCGGTAGCACAGATACGCAGTATTTT. Its protein product is CASSQAASGSTDTQYF.